This T cell receptor (beta chain) was obtained from a study of a mutant IDH1 vaccine in newly diagnosed glioma. Only a few counts were recorded for this clone. Its specificity is unknown. Indicated time point: week 47, end of study. In every dose of vaccine, 300 ug of mutant IDH1 20-mer peptide was given alongside topical imiquimod. Clones were sequenced by immunoSEQ multiplex PCR, and TCRdb holds only the in-frame ones, with some missing. The data contain approximately 60,000 clones, roughly four fifths of them singletons. The germline V and J ends were trimmed by 11 bases and 3 bases, with 7 bases remaining between them. CDR3 size: 11 residues. Germline loops: CDR1 SEHNR, CDR2 FQNEAQ (reference sequence).

The source of this sequence is a man aged 25-40 years with glioma. The sequenced sample was PBMCs, obtained from a glioma patient whose treatment included an IDH1 peptide vaccine. The rearrangement joins TRBV7-9 to TRBJ2-2; no clear D gene. CDR3 region: CACYHTGELFF. CDR3 nucleotides: TGTGCCTGTTACCACACCGGGGAGCTGTTTTTT. The whole variable domain, filled in from reference TRBV7-9 and TRBJ2-2, reads DTGVSQNPRHKITKRGQNVTFRCDPISEHNRLYWYRQTLGQGPEFLTYFQNEAQLEKSRLLSDRFSAERPKGSFSTLEIQRTEQGDSAMYLCACYHTGELFFGEGSRLTVL.